One and the same sample provided the 8 T cell receptor beta chains below, sequenced in a study of beta chain features in type 1 diabetes. Expressed TCRB transcripts were sequenced, since all the RNA that had been isolated was reverse transcribed. Produced via immunoSEQ multiplex PCR; TCRdb's table is partial and in-frame only. The sample lists 150,000 or so clones, about 9.2% seen once, with 0.68% in the top ten. The sample comprised central memory CD4+ T cells from blood. These receptors were taken from a man younger than 30 in good health.

The chain employs TRBV5-6 and TRBJ1-2; TRBD1 is a possible D gene (5 bases). The CDR3 runs 14 residues. The V gene lost 3 bases and the J gene lost 4 bases, with 13 bases spanning the gap. The germline V gene encodes CDR1 SGHDT and CDR2 YYEEEE. This CDR3 reads CASSSQGQLYGYTF. The CDR3 bases are TGTGCCAGCAGCTCACAAGGACAACTCTATGGCTACACCTTC.

This clone was recorded many times. The genes are TRBV30 and TRBJ1-6; D is unclear. The CDR3 loop spans 12 amino acids. Deletions cut 1 base from V and 8 bases from J, with 6 bases between. Looked up from germline, CDR1 is GTSNPN and CDR2 is SVGIG (reference sequence). Here the CDR3 DNA reads TGTGCCTGGAGTGGCGGCGATTCACCCCTCCACTTT. Amino acid sequence: CAWSGGDSPLHF.

This clone was picked up a small number of times. J is TRBJ2-3 and V is TRBV27; D gene uncertain. The germline gives CDR1 MNHEY, CDR2 SMNVEV (reference sequence). This CDR3 is built from 13 residues. V was trimmed by 3 bases and J by 4 bases, leaving 8 bases between them. The CDR3 reads CASSLFTADTQYF. The DNA for the CDR3 is TGTGCCAGCAGTTTGTTCACGGCAGATACGCAGTATTTT.

The rearrangement uses TRBV28 and TRBJ2-5; D may be TRBD1 (6 bases). CDR1 is MDHEN and CDR2 is SYDVKM in the germline V gene. There are 15 residues in the CDR3. V was trimmed by 2 bases and J by 7 bases, leaving 17 bases between them. CDR3 protein: CASSLKGQAIRTQYF. DNA for the CDR3: TGTGCCAGCAGTTTAAAGGGACAAGCTATCAGGACCCAGTACTTC.

DNA of the CDR3: TGCGCCAGCAGGGGAACAGGGTTAATTTCACCCCTCCACTTT. It codes for CASRGTGLISPLHF. The genes are TRBV5-1 and TRBJ1-6, with a tentative D call TRBD1 (6 bases). This CDR3 has 14 residues. CDR1 and CDR2 (germline): SGHRS, YFSETQ. The germline V and J ends were trimmed by 5 bases and 9 bases, with 15 bases remaining between them. The full variable domain, completed using reference TRBV5-1 and TRBJ1-6, is KAGVTQTPRYLIKTRGQQVTLSCSPISGHRSVSWYQQTPGQGLQFLFEYFSETQRNKGNFPGRFSGRQFSNSRSEMNVSTLELGDSALYLCASRGTGLISPLHFGNGTRLTVT.

There are a few counts of this clone. The DNA of the CDR3 is TGTGCGAAAAGAGGGGGGGGCACTGAAGCTTTCTTT. It is translated as CAKRGGGTEAFF. The chain links TRBV30 to TRBJ1-1; D is possibly TRBD1 (6 bases). Germline V gene data show CDR1 as GTSNPN and CDR2 as SVGIG (reference sequence). The CDR3 contains 12 residues.

This clone was found a few times. The V call is TRBV7-9, the J call TRBJ1-1, with D hard to call. The germline V gene has CDR1 SEHNR and CDR2 FQNEAQ (reference sequence). This CDR3 is built from 14 residues. Trimming took 7 bases from V and 2 from J, leaving 14 bases between them. The CDR3 reads CASTFRGGNTEAFF. DNA for the CDR3: TGTGCCAGCACCTTCCGCGGCGGAAACACTGAAGCTTTCTTT. Supplemented by reference TRBV7-9 and TRBJ1-1, the full variable domain reads DTGVSQNPRHKITKRGQNVTFRCDPISEHNRLYWYRQTLGQGPEFLTYFQNEAQLEKSRLLSDRFSAERPKGSFSTLEIQRTEQGDSAMYLCASTFRGGNTEAFFGQGTRLTVV.

This clone turned up a few times. The chain employs TRBV4-2 and TRBJ2-3, with 8 bases aligning to TRBD1. Germline V CDR1 and CDR2: LGHNA, YNFKEQ. V was clipped by 1 base and J by 2 bases; unmatched bases: 5. This CDR3 has 16 residues. In DNA, the CDR3 is TGTGCCAGCAGCCAAGCCACAGGGGGAATCACAGATACGCAGTATTTT. Amino acids: CASSQATGGITDTQYF.